Only a few counts were recorded for the clone carrying this T cell receptor beta chain. Its antigen is currently unknown. The data were taken from a study of PD-1 blockade in classical Hodgkin lymphoma. Study observations and caveats: Possible causes of repertoire differences, disease activity or prior therapy, remain undefined. Baseline TCR diversity was reportedly lower in newly diagnosed patients than healthy donors. Complete responders had baseline diversity similar to newly diagnosed patients.

After autologous stem cell transplantation all patients relapsed, and prior brentuximab vedotin exposure differed between cohorts. The patients, who had relapsed/refractory classical Hodgkin lymphoma, achieved best responses of complete response, partial response or progressive disease. Germline CDR1 SGHAT, CDR2 FQNNGV. The V and J ends lost 5 bases and 7 bases, in that order; junction bases with no gene match: 5. This CDR3 spans 14 amino acids. Using immunoSEQ multiplex PCR, the repertoire was profiled, and TCRdb retains in-frame clones only, with some absent. The table includes roughly 100,000 clones, around 89% detected once.

Here the sequenced sample was peripheral blood mononuclear cells (PBMCs), taken before the second cycle of nivolumab. V and J are TRBV11-2 and TRBJ1-6; 7 bases agree with TRBD1. This TCR derives from a human donor with classical Hodgkin lymphoma. The CDR3 region is CASSPSGGNSPLHF. The CDR3 DNA reads as TGTGCCAGCAGCCCATCAGGGGGGAATTCACCCCTCCACTTT.